This T cell receptor (beta chain) was observed in a study of T cell responses to AZD1222 COVID-19 vaccine. About the research overall: It was second doses at about 4 or about 12 weeks that were pooled. Findings and limits, study-wide: Only six people who got AZD1222 tested seropositive at baseline. The study found vaccine-associated CD4 TCRs spanning spike, dominant at 160-218 and 743-854.

Method: immunoSEQ multiplex PCR; TCRdb's copy keeps in-frame clones and lacks some. The sample consists of 150,000 or so clones, over 80% of them appearing once. The germline V gene has CDR1 MNHEY and CDR2 SVGAGI. The CDR3 is 14 residues long. Trimming stripped 5 bases from V and 4 bases from J, with 14 bases between. A single count supports this clone. What it recognizes is unknown. This sequence originates from an adult in good health. The sequencing here drew on peripheral blood, taken on day 0 of AZD1222 vaccination. This chain connects TRBV6-5 to TRBJ1-2; D possibly corresponds to TRBD1 (5 bases). The chain's CDR3 is CASSPSRGTYGYTF. The CDR3 DNA is TGTGCCAGCAGTCCCTCCCGGGGGACCTATGGCTACACCTTC.